This is a list of T cell receptor beta chains from one sample in a study of blood T cell repertoires in COVID-19. Repertoires were generated with immunoSEQ multiplex PCR, while TCRdb's copy carries only in-frame clones and drops some. This table has a few hundred thousand clones, around 87% appearing once. Sequenced: PBMCs or T cells enriched from blood (not recorded which). All receptors derive from a man aged 35 to 55 in a cohort exposed to, infected with or recovered from COVID-19 (not recorded which). CDR3s include the opening cysteine and the closing phenylalanine or tryptophan. The D gene is left open where the match is weak. The size of a clone is reported for some rows only, either as once, few or many, or as a class for expanded clones.

d_call,j_call,clone_size,v_call,cdr3_aa,cdr3_nt
-,TRBJ2-2,-,TRBV7-2,CASSLVAASTGELFF,TGTGCCAGCAGCTTAGTCGCGGCCAGCACCGGGGAGCTGTTTTTT
-,TRBJ1-4,-,TRBV5-8,CASTPNEKLFF,TGTGCCAGCACCCCGAATGAAAAACTGTTTTTT
-,TRBJ1-3,once,TRBV5-4,CASRPDSSGNTIYF,TGTGCCAGCAGGCCGGACAGCTCTGGAAACACCATATATTTT
-,TRBJ1-5,-,TRBV6-5,CASSYVGSGQPQHF,TGTGCCAGCAGTTACGTGGGCAGCGGGCAGCCCCAGCATTTT
TRBD2,TRBJ2-1,-,TRBV5-1,CASSLALAEDEQFF,TGCGCCAGCAGCTTGGCACTAGCGGAAGATGAGCAGTTCTTC
TRBD2,TRBJ2-2,-,TRBV7-2,CASSPRTSGSNTGELFF,TGTGCCAGCAGCCCCCGGACTAGCGGGAGTAACACCGGGGAGCTGTTTTTT
-,TRBJ1-1,-,TRBV25-1,CASRKDIMNTEAFF,TGTGCCAGCAGAAAGGACATAATGAACACTGAAGCTTTCTTT
-,TRBJ2-7,-,TRBV18,CASSPDQRASYEQYF,TGTGCCAGCTCACCAGACCAGCGGGCGTCCTACGAGCAGTACTTC
TRBD1,TRBJ2-7,-,TRBV28,CATNRGPYEQYF,TGTGCCACCAACAGGGGCCCCTACGAGCAGTACTTC
TRBD2,TRBJ2-3,-,TRBV28,CASSLLAGGQVDTQYF,TGTGCCAGCAGTTTGCTAGCGGGGGGACAGGTAGATACGCAGTATTTT
-,TRBJ2-7,-,TRBV18,CASSFLSGSTPEQYF,TGTGCCAGCTCATTCCTTAGCGGTTCAACCCCCGAGCAGTACTTC
TRBD2,TRBJ2-1,-,TRBV6-6,CASSPGLAGKYNEQFF,TGTGCCAGCAGCCCAGGACTAGCGGGAAAATACAATGAGCAGTTCTTC
-,TRBJ2-1,once,TRBV5-5,CASSLEPGGQMDEQFF,TGTGCCAGCAGCTTGGAACCCGGCGGGCAGATGGATGAGCAGTTCTTC
TRBD1,TRBJ1-6,-,TRBV4-1,CASSQEVDRGYSYNSPLHF,TGCGCCAGCAGCCAAGAGGTAGACAGGGGGTACTCCTATAATTCACCCCTCCACTTT
-,TRBJ2-5,-,TRBV5-1,CASSLDTMIRETQYF,TGCGCCAGCAGCTTGGACACGATGATCCGAGAGACCCAGTACTTC
TRBD2,TRBJ2-7,-,TRBV10-2,CASKTSGGFEQYF,TGCGCCAGCAAAACTAGCGGGGGCTTCGAGCAGTACTTC
-,TRBJ1-3,-,TRBV3-1/TRBV3-2,CASSQVGRGLSGNTIYF,TGTGCCAGCAGCCAAGTAGGAAGAGGGCTCTCTGGAAACACCATATATTTT
-,TRBJ2-1,once,TRBV19,CASSLRENEQFF,TGTGCCAGTAGTCTCCGGGAGAATGAGCAGTTCTTC
-,TRBJ2-1,-,TRBV7-9,CASSLRRDEQFF,TGTGCCAGCAGCTTACGGCGGGATGAGCAGTTCTTC
TRBD1,TRBJ2-1,few,TRBV10-3,CAIRKTGIAYNEQFF,TGTGCCATCAGAAAGACAGGGATCGCCTACAATGAGCAGTTCTTC
-,TRBJ1-6,-,TRBV11-1,CASSPRINSPLHF,TGTGCCAGCAGCCCCAGGATAAATTCACCCCTCCACTTT
-,TRBJ2-2,-,TRBV24-1,CATSESGGELFF,TGTGCCACCAGTGAGTCGGGCGGGGAGCTGTTTTTT
-,TRBJ2-5,once,TRBV4-1,CASSQTSGETQYF,TGCGCCAGCAGCCAAACGTCCGGAGAGACCCAGTACTTC
-,TRBJ1-2,-,TRBV28,CASSYGGGYTF,TGTGCCAGCAGTTACGGGGGGGGCTACACCTTC
TRBD2,TRBJ2-1,-,TRBV10-3,CAIRGSGTSYEQFF,TGTGCCATCAGGGGTAGCGGGACTTCCTATGAGCAGTTCTTC
TRBD1,TRBJ2-4,-,TRBV28,CAVRDSLYKNIQYF,TGTGCCGTCCGGGACAGCCTATACAAAAACATTCAGTACTTC
TRBD2,TRBJ2-7,-,TRBV2,CASTPGGIGLAREQYF,TGTGCCAGCACCCCCGGAGGAATAGGACTAGCTCGCGAGCAGTACTTC
-,TRBJ1-3,-,TRBV2,CASSFDILGNTIYF,TGTGCCAGCAGCTTCGACATCCTCGGAAACACCATATATTTT
-,TRBJ2-5,few,TRBV10-3,CAISDQRAGNETQYF,TGTGCCATCAGTGACCAAAGAGCGGGCAATGAGACCCAGTACTTC
-,TRBJ2-1,-,TRBV4-2,CASSQDSERDEQFF,TGTGCCAGCAGCCAAGATTCGGAGCGGGATGAGCAGTTCTTC
TRBD2,TRBJ2-7,-,TRBV19,CASSMARTSGRLYEQYF,TGTGCCAGTAGTATGGCTCGTACTAGCGGGAGATTGTACGAGCAGTACTTC
TRBD1,TRBJ1-2,-,TRBV27,CASSFHRGVYGYTF,TGTGCCAGCAGTTTTCACAGGGGTGTCTATGGCTACACCTTC
TRBD1,TRBJ1-4,-,TRBV15,CATSRKGAPNEKLFF,TGTGCCACCAGCAGAAAGGGGGCGCCTAATGAAAAACTGTTTTTT
-,TRBJ1-1,-,TRBV24-1,CATSDRTVGTEAFF,TGTGCCACCAGTGATCGGACAGTGGGCACTGAAGCTTTCTTT
TRBD2,TRBJ2-1,-,TRBV4-2,CASSLGLAGFYNEQFF,TGTGCCAGCAGCCTGGGACTAGCGGGATTTTACAATGAGCAGTTCTTC
TRBD2,TRBJ2-5,-,TRBV7-9,CASSLWGGETQYF,TGTGCCAGCAGCTTATGGGGGGGAGAGACCCAGTACTTC
-,TRBJ1-3,-,TRBV2,CASSEDIWNTIYF,TGTGCCAGCAGTGAAGACATTTGGAACACCATATATTTT
-,TRBJ2-6,-,TRBV27,CASSSPAGTGANVLTF,TGTGCCAGCAGTTCCCCGGCCGGGACTGGGGCCAACGTCCTGACTTTC
-,TRBJ1-5,-,TRBV7-8,CASSDPGAISQPQHF,TGTGCCAGCAGCGACCCAGGGGCGATTAGTCAGCCCCAGCATTTT
TRBD2,TRBJ2-2,-,TRBV7-7,CASSGRTHMGLAGAAGELFF,TGTGCCAGCAGCGGCCGGACACACATGGGACTAGCGGGAGCGGCCGGGGAGCTGTTTTTT
-,TRBJ1-5,-,TRBV27,CASSLRQNSNQPQHF,TGTGCCAGCAGTTTACGACAGAATAGCAATCAGCCCCAGCATTTT
-,TRBJ2-3,-,TRBV28,CASRSSTDTQYF,TGTGCCAGCAGGAGTAGCACAGATACGCAGTATTTT
-,TRBJ1-1,-,TRBV18,CASSTGKYTEAFF,TGTGCCAGCTCAACAGGGAAATACACTGAAGCTTTCTTT
TRBD1,TRBJ1-2,-,TRBV19,CASSTGQGIYGYTF,TGTGCCAGTAGTACGGGACAGGGAATCTATGGCTACACCTTC
-,TRBJ2-2,-,TRBV29-1,CSVEPGANTGELFF,TGCAGCGTTGAACCCGGGGCGAACACCGGGGAGCTGTTTTTT
TRBD1,TRBJ1-1,-,TRBV6-6,CASSRRTGTSMKEAFF,TGTGCCAGCAGTCGACGGACAGGGACGTCAATGAAGGAAGCTTTCTTT
TRBD2,TRBJ2-2,-,TRBV3-1/TRBV3-2,CASSRTSGRTAGELFF,TGTGCCAGCAGCCGGACTAGCGGGAGAACGGCCGGGGAGCTGTTTTTT
-,TRBJ1-2,-,TRBV6-6,CASSFGQSNYGYTF,TGTGCCAGCAGTTTCGGACAGTCTAACTATGGCTACACCTTC